Listed here are 20 T cell receptor beta chains from one sample, sequenced in a study of T cells in Graves' hyperthyroidism and ophthalmopathy. TCR beta CDR3 region amplification was performed from RNA transcripts. The primer set for the first-round RT-PCR of the TCR CDR3 was HTBI. A single record per CDR3 protein comes from TCRdb applying MiXCR to the multiplex PCR reads. The table records about 130,000 distinct CDR3 sequences, approximately 20% of them present only once. The sample was blood. The origin of the receptors is a woman between 50 and 59 years old with Graves' hyperthyroidism that later progressed to Graves' ophthalmopathy.

The sample holds many counts of this clonotype. The V call is TRBV5-1, the J call TRBJ2-3; TRBD2 is a possible D gene (6 bases). This CDR3 has 14 residues. V lost 5 bases and J lost 0, with 10 bases in between. The V gene's germline CDR1 is SGHRS and CDR2 YFSETQ. The CDR3 region has the DNA TGCGCCAGCAGAGTAGCGGTTAGCACAGATACGCAGTATTTT. It specifies CASRVAVSTDTQYF.

In its sample, this clonotype was seen many times. The chain recombines TRBV30 with TRBJ2-7, with 10 bases matching TRBD2. The CDR3 totals 14 residues. The ends lost 3 bases at V and 2 bases at J; junction bases unmatched: 4. From germline, CDR1 is GTSNPN and CDR2 SVGIG (reference sequence). This CDR3 reads CAWRASGGTYEQYF. CDR3 nucleotide sequence: TGTGCCTGGAGGGCTAGCGGGGGCACCTACGAGCAGTACTTC.

The chain joins TRBV2 to TRBJ1-4, with a weak D call TRBD1 (5 bases). This CDR3 is built from 13 residues. V dropped 8 bases and J dropped 2 bases, with 9 bases sitting between them. Germline-derived CDR1 and CDR2 are SNHLY and FYNNEI. Here the CDR3 reads CASGGGTNEKLFF. The CDR3 DNA is TGTGCCAGCGGTGGGGGTACTAATGAAAAACTGTTTTTT.

In its sample, this clonotype was seen many times. The CDR3 DNA follows: TGTGCCAGCAGTTTTTCGGGGTTTAACACTGAAGCTTTCTTT. Residues: CASSFSGFNTEAFF. This sequence joins TRBV27 and TRBJ1-1, with D unresolved. The V and J ends lost 3 bases and 2 bases respectively, with 10 bases between them. Germline V lookup: CDR1 MNHEY, CDR2 SMNVEV (reference sequence). This CDR3 has 14 amino acids.

The rearrangement links TRBV6-5 to TRBJ2-7, with TRBD1 identical over 7 bases. This CDR3 has 15 amino acids. Unmatched junction bases numbered 6, after V lost 2 bases and J lost 2 bases. Germline V CDR1 and CDR2: MNHEY, SVGAGI. This chain's CDR3 is CASSYVEGAAYEQYF. Here the CDR3 DNA reads TGTGCCAGCAGTTACGTCGAGGGGGCTGCCTACGAGCAGTACTTC.

Of note for this clonotype: A much larger clone lies one base from this, so it may be a read error. The rearrangement links TRBV12-3 or TRBV12-4 to TRBJ2-7, with D unresolved. CDR3 size: 13 residues. Here the CDR3 DNA reads TGTGCCAGCAGTTTTCAGGTGCGGTACGAGCAGTGCTTC. Amino acids: CASSFQVRYEQCF.

This clonotype has more than one count but fewer than ten. The chain links TRBV20-1 to TRBJ2-1, with D unclear. CDR1 is DFQATT, CDR2 SNEGSKA, per germline (reference sequence). The CDR3 extends over 11 amino acids. V gave up 6 bases and J gave up 7 bases, with 10 bases separating them. The CDR3 bases are TGCAGTGCCAGGAAAGAGAATGAGCAGTTCTTC. This codes for CSARKENEQFF.

This clonotype was counted once. The chain uses TRBV19 and TRBJ1-2; D not certain. Between the trimmed V and J ends, which lost 6 bases and 0 bases, there was a span of 11 bases. The germline V gene has CDR1 LNHDA and CDR2 SQIVND (reference sequence). The CDR3 loop spans 14 amino acids. The CDR3 nucleotides are TGTGCCAGTAGAAATCCGGGAGCTAACTATGGCTACACCTTC. Translating gives CASRNPGANYGYTF.

On this clonotype: This may be a read error, as it is one base from a much larger clone. The chain carries TRBV12-3 or TRBV12-4 and TRBJ2-7; no firm D call. The CDR3 contains 14 residues. The CDR3: CASSLAEKGVERYF. The CDR3 DNA sequence: TGTGCCAGCAGTTTAGCGGAAAAAGGAGTCGAGCGGTACTTC.

This clonotype turned up a few times. This chain links TRBV12-3 or TRBV12-4 with TRBJ2-1; D gene uncertain. This CDR3 contains 13 residues. V lost 7 bases and J 8 bases, leaving 15 bases between the germline ends. The CDR3 DNA reads TGTGCCAGCACCTTGAGGCTGGGCCATGAGCAGTTCTTC. This gives the protein CASTLRLGHEQFF.

This clonotype was recorded at least ten times. V and J are TRBV11-2 and TRBJ2-3, with 10 bases aligning to TRBD2. The CDR3 has 17 residues. The germline CDR1 and CDR2 sequences are SGHAT and FQNNGV. Losses at the gene ends were 5 bases for V and 4 bases for J; bases not matched to a gene: 12. Here the CDR3 reads CASSHAPSGRGADTQYF. CDR3 DNA: TGTGCCAGCAGCCACGCCCCTAGCGGGAGAGGTGCAGATACGCAGTATTTT.

This clonotype was observed a handful of times. The chain uses TRBV19 and TRBJ1-5; possibly TRBD1 for D (5 bases). Trimming took 5 bases from V and 6 from J, leaving 14 bases between them. This CDR3 has 14 residues. Germline V gene sequence: CDR1 LNHDA, CDR2 SQIVND (reference sequence). CDR3 nucleotide sequence: TGTGCCAGTAGTCATGGGGGTCACGGTCAGCCCCAGCATTTT. Amino acids: CASSHGGHGQPQHF.

The chain uses TRBV5-1 and TRBJ2-2; D gene ambiguous. The CDR3 runs to 15 residues. Germline V gives CDR1 SGHRS, CDR2 YFSETQ. Deletions cut 0 bases from V and 0 bases from J, with 6 bases between. This CDR3 reads CASSLGSANTGELFF. The CDR3 DNA is TGCGCCAGCAGCTTGGGATCCGCGAACACCGGGGAGCTGTTTTTT.

The CDR3 loop is CASSIGTATNEKLFF. The CDR3 DNA reads as TGTGCCAGCAGCATCGGGACGGCAACTAATGAAAAACTGTTTTTT. The J gene is TRBJ1-4, the V gene TRBV7-9; the D gene is possibly TRBD1 (5 bases). The ends were cut back, 5 bases at V and 0 bases at J, with 10 bases in the middle. CDR1 is SEHNR, CDR2 FQNEAQ, per germline (reference sequence). The CDR3 loop spans 15 amino acids.

The count of this clonotype is one. This chain links TRBV20-1 with TRBJ2-5; no firm D call. Germline CDR1 reads DFQATT; CDR2 reads SNEGSKA (reference sequence). The CDR3 is made up of 10 amino acids. V lost 4 bases and J 2 bases, leaving 2 bases between the germline ends. The CDR3 bases are TGCAGTGCTACTCAAGAGACCCAGTACTTC. Amino acid sequence: CSATQETQYF.

The chain links TRBV2 to TRBJ1-1; the match to TRBD1 covers 10 bases. Germline assignment: CDR1 SNHLY and CDR2 FYNNEI. The CDR3 sequence is 15 residues long. Germline trimming cut 4 bases from V and 4 bases from J; bases unmatched to any gene: 6. DNA of the CDR3: TGTGCCAGCAGTGGTGTGGGACAGGGGATCACTGAAGCTTTCTTT. This translates into CASSGVGQGITEAFF.

The chain employs TRBV28 and TRBJ1-2, with D possibly TRBD1 on 5 matching bases. The CDR3 covers 14 residues. V shed 3 bases and J shed 8 bases, with 16 bases lying between them. Germline CDR1 and CDR2: MDHEN and SYDVKM. In DNA, the CDR3 is TGTGCCAGCAGTTTGGGGCCAGACCCCTTAGGCTACACCTTC. It specifies CASSLGPDPLGYTF.

This clonotype was seen at least ten times. The V call is TRBV6-5, the J call TRBJ2-2, with 10 bases matching TRBD1. V lost 2 bases and J lost 4; bases outside the gene matches: 10. Per the germline V gene, CDR1 is MNHEY and CDR2 is SVGAGI. The CDR3 is 18 residues long. The CDR3 is CASSYGSRQGAGTGELFF. For the CDR3, the DNA is TGTGCCAGCAGTTACGGATCTCGACAGGGGGCAGGCACCGGGGAGCTGTTTTTT.

This clonotype has ten or more counts. The chain combines TRBV15 with TRBJ1-5, with D hard to call. Germline V gene sequence: CDR1 LNHNV, CDR2 YYDKDF (reference sequence). Trimming took off 3 bases at V and 3 bases at J, with 6 bases between the two ends. There are 13 residues in the CDR3. CDR3 DNA sequence: TGTGCCACCAGCAGCAGGACCAATCAGCCCCAGCATTTT. Amino acids: CATSSRTNQPQHF. The whole variable domain, filled in from reference TRBV15 and TRBJ1-5, reads DAMVIQNPRYQVTQFGKPVTLSCSQTLNHNVMYWYQQKSSQAPKLLFHYYDKDFNNEADTPDNFQSRRPNTSFCFLDIRSPGLGDTAMYLCATSSRTNQPQHFGDGTRLSIL.

The chain links TRBV20-1 to TRBJ2-7, with TRBD2 matching over 11 bases. The CDR3 is 14 amino acids. The junction had 8 bases not matched to a gene; V was cut back by 7 bases and J by 3 bases. The V gene's germline CDR1 is DFQATT and CDR2 SNEGSKA (reference sequence). CDR3 protein: CSVPRLAGLYEQYF. The CDR3, as DNA: TGCAGTGTTCCCAGACTAGCGGGGCTCTACGAGCAGTACTTC.